This TCR beta chain was documented in a study of shared clonotypes between healthy human individuals. The V gene's germline CDR1 is SGHVS and CDR2 FQNEAQ. V was cut by 5 bases and J by 2 bases, with 12 bases left in between. The length of the CDR3 is 15 residues. CD45RO-negative CD8 cells positively selected for CCR7 made up the naive population, which excluded terminally differentiated effector memory CD45RA+ cells. Points from the study as a whole: Genetic and exposure-history diversity was limited by the few donors. Naive subsets generally had larger estimated richness than memory subsets.

Investigators spread the genomic DNA of each subset evenly over several immunoSEQ plates. The table came from immunoSEQ multiplex PCR; TCRdb's copy has only in-frame clones and leaves some out. The sample consists of millions of clones, about 93% of them appearing once. With respect to this clone: Antigen specificity is unknown.

J is TRBJ2-2 and V is TRBV7-8, with TRBD1 as a possible D gene (6 bases). The material sequenced was naive CD8+ T cells from PBMCs. The sequence came from a man aged 18 to 29 in good health. Some clones in this sample may be carry-over from other donors' samples. In nucleotides, the CDR3 is TGTGCCAGCAGCCTAACAGGGACCAACACCGGGGAGCTGTTTTTT. Amino acids: CASSLTGTNTGELFF.